The clone carrying this T cell receptor (beta chain) showed up just once. What it recognizes is unknown. The data are from a study of T cell responses to AZD1222 COVID-19 vaccine. J was trimmed by 2 bases and V by 4 bases; bases with no gene match: 3. CDR1 is SGHKS and CDR2 is YYEKEE in the germline V gene (reference sequence). The CDR3 sequence is 15 residues long. Notes on the study in general: The study found vaccine-associated CD4 TCRs spanning spike, dominant at 160-218 and 743-854. White British ancestry dominated among donors, who included more females, and clonal diversity was possibly underestimated.

Method: immunoSEQ multiplex PCR; TCRdb's copy keeps in-frame clones and lacks some. The table shows fewer than 120,000 clones, with roughly 92% occurring only once. V usage is TRBV5-5 and J usage is TRBJ1-6; 7 positions agree with TRBD1. The receptor comes from an adult who received the AZD1222 COVID-19 vaccine. The material sequenced was peripheral blood, taken 28 days after the second AZD1222 dose. The CDR3 loop reads CASSLGQAYNSPLHF. CDR3 coding DNA: TGTGCCAGCAGCCTCGGACAGGCCTATAATTCACCCCTCCACTTT.